Listed below are T cell receptor beta chains from one sample, sequenced in a study of response to subunit inactivated influenza vaccine. TCRdb processed the RT-PCR reads anew with MiXCR; each CDR3 protein has one entry. The sample holds about 180,000 distinct CDR3 sequences, approximately 9.2% seen once. The sample in question was non-naive T cells sorted from PBMCs, obtained on the day of vaccination. Source of these receptors: a man between 50 and 59 years old who received an inactivated influenza vaccine. The CDR3 runs from the conserved cysteine through the conserved F or W. The D gene is left open where the match is weak.

v_gene	j_gene	d_gene	CDR3aa
TRBV4-3	TRBJ2-7	TRBD1	CASSPTGQGPYEQYF
TRBV28	TRBJ2-1	-	CASHGVNRFVGEQFF
TRBV20-1	TRBJ1-6	-	CSASKDMSSPLHF
TRBV24-1	TRBJ1-2	-	CATSESGVGSFYGYTF
TRBV12-3/TRBV12-4	TRBJ2-7	TRBD1	CASAPGQGFYEQYF
TRBV12-3/TRBV12-4	TRBJ2-1	TRBD2	CASQESGNYNEQFF
TRBV20-1	TRBJ2-3	-	CSGKGSGVTDTQYF
TRBV18	TRBJ2-4	-	CASSPWGNIQYF
TRBV12-3/TRBV12-4	TRBJ1-3	-	CASSLLHSSGNTIYF
TRBV7-2	TRBJ2-7	-	CASSLAYGTRRRQYF
TRBV7-9	TRBJ1-3	-	CASSLLDADIYF
TRBV20-1	TRBJ2-7	TRBD1	CSASGTGDTYEQYF
TRBV30	TRBJ1-5	-	CAWNRDNNQPQHF
TRBV4-1	TRBJ2-7	-	CASSSYERAYEQYF
TRBV30	TRBJ2-2	TRBD1	CAFWDSTNTGELFF
TRBV12-3/TRBV12-4	TRBJ1-1	-	CASSWFSGTEAFF
TRBV11-2	TRBJ2-1	-	CASSLGLASQSHEQFF
TRBV5-6	TRBJ2-1	-	CASSLGQDEQFF
TRBV7-2	TRBJ2-1	-	CASSLSFGGNNEQFF
TRBV12-3/TRBV12-4	TRBJ2-7	-	CASSLRPKPYEQYF
TRBV3-1	TRBJ2-7	-	CASSWTNGPYEQYF
TRBV7-2	TRBJ2-1	TRBD2	CASRVSGTSANNEQFF
TRBV24-1	TRBJ1-5	-	CATSDPPGVFNQPQHF
TRBV6-1	TRBJ1-6	-	CASSSGSVGNSPLHF
TRBV24-1	TRBJ2-5	TRBD1	CATGQAGRETQYF
TRBV2	TRBJ2-2	-	CARLTANTGELFF
TRBV9	TRBJ2-1	TRBD2	CASSARTSGQGDNEQFF
TRBV12-3/TRBV12-4	TRBJ2-2	-	CASKTANTGELFF
TRBV11-2	TRBJ1-1	-	CASSFRDTEAFF
TRBV20-1	TRBJ1-4	-	CSARDPGQNEKLFF
TRBV20-1	TRBJ1-2	TRBD1	CSAQTRDSYYGYTF
TRBV9	TRBJ2-1	-	CASSVGGTREQFF
TRBV11-2	TRBJ2-1	TRBD2	CASSSRGRGAYNEQFF
TRBV5-6	TRBJ2-1	TRBD2	CASSWGPTGGRDEQFF
TRBV29-1	TRBJ2-2	TRBD1	CSVRTGQMNTGELFF
TRBV12-3/TRBV12-4	TRBJ1-5	-	CASSPVGSRNQPQHF
TRBV28	TRBJ1-4	-	CASVRDTGEKLFF
TRBV5-4	TRBJ2-2	-	CASSLGGNANTGELFF
TRBV6-5	TRBJ1-4	-	CASSYRAHEKLFF
TRBV4-1	TRBJ1-6	TRBD1	CASSQRTGFDNSPLHF
TRBV2	TRBJ2-7	-	CASRQDPRGNYEQYF